This T cell receptor beta chain was captured by sequencing in a study of control samples from healthy donors and cancer patients. The table lists this clone with a few counts. Generated by immunoSEQ multiplex PCR, the TCRdb table keeps only in-frame clones and is missing some. The repertoire holds around 120,000 clones, with 75% to 90% as singletons. The receptor's source is a woman aged 50 to 60 with colorectal cancer. Sequencing input: PBMCs.

The CDR3 reads CASSLAEAGGTDGYTF. The CDR3 DNA follows: TGTGCCAGCAGCTTGGCCGAGGCAGGGGGTACGGATGGCTACACCTTC. The chain joins TRBV5-6 to TRBJ1-2; TRBD1 aligns across 7 bases. V shed 0 bases and J 6 bases; nucleotides not matched to a gene: 11. This CDR3 region has 16 residues. In germline, CDR1 is SGHDT, CDR2 YYEEEE.